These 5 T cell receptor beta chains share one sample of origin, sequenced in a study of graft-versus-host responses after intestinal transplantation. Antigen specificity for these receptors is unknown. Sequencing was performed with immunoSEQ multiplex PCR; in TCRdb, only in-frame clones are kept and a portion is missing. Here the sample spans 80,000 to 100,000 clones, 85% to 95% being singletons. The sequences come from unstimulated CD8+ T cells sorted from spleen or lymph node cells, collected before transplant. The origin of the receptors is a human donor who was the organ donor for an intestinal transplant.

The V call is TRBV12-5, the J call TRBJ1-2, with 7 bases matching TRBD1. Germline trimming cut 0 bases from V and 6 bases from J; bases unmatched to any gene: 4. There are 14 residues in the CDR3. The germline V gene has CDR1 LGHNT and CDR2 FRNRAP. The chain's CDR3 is CASGLVTGFHGYTF. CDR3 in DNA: TGTGCTAGTGGTTTGGTGACAGGGTTCCATGGCTACACCTTC.

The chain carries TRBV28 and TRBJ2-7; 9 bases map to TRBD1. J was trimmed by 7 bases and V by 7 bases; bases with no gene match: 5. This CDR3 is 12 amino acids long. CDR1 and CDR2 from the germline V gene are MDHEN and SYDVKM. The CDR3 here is CASKDRGGEQYF. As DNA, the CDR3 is TGTGCCAGCAAGGACAGGGGAGGGGAGCAGTACTTC.

CDR3 sequence: CASSFLGDSLLGEQYF. DNA of the CDR3: TGTGCCAGCAGTTTTTTAGGGGACAGCCTTTTGGGGGAGCAGTACTTC. This chain joins TRBV27 and TRBJ2-7, with 7 bases that match TRBD1. There are 16 residues in the CDR3. Germline loops: CDR1 MNHEY, CDR2 SMNVEV (reference sequence). The V gene end was trimmed by 3 bases and the J gene end by 7 bases; junction bases not matched to a gene: 15.

The DNA of the CDR3 is TGTGCCAGCGGGACAGGGACCTACAATGAGCAGTTCTTC. Its protein is CASGTGTYNEQFF. This chain links TRBV7-9 with TRBJ2-1; 9 positions match TRBD1. V shed 8 bases, J shed 2 bases, and the junction held 1 base outside the gene matches. The CDR3 consists of 13 residues. The V gene's germline CDR1 is SEHNR and CDR2 FQNEAQ (reference sequence).

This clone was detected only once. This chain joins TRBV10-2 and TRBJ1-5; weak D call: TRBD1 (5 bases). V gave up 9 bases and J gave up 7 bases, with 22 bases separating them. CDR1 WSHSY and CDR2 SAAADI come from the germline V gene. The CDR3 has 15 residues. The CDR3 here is CARPPGPGGWQPQHF. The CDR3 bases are TGCGCCAGGCCTCCGGGGCCGGGGGGGTGGCAGCCCCAGCATTTT.